One sample yielded the 26 T cell receptor beta chains listed below, sequenced in a study of T cells after yellow fever vaccination. TCRdb reanalysed the 5' RACE reads using MiXCR and keeps one entry per CDR3 protein. The sample consists of some 110,000 distinct CDR3 sequences, 7.2% of them appearing once. Source: CD4+ T cells sorted from PBMCs, taken about 49 days after the first yellow fever vaccination. These receptors all stem from a man aged 18-30 years who received the YFV17D yellow fever vaccine.

This clonotype was detected many times. The chain links TRBV5-4 to TRBJ2-7; 9 bases line up with TRBD1. Per the germline V gene, CDR1 is SGHNT and CDR2 is YYREEE (reference sequence). The ends lost 4 bases at V and 13 bases at J; junction bases unmatched: 12. There are 13 residues in the CDR3. The CDR3 coding sequence is TGTGCCAGCAGCAGGGACAGGGATCGGTTTAGTTACGTC. This encodes CASSRDRDRFSYV.

In this sample, this clonotype turned up many times. CDR3 loop: CASARDRLGNEQFF. CDR3 DNA sequence: TGCGCCAGCGCCCGGGACAGGCTGGGCAATGAGCAGTTCTTC. V and J are TRBV5-1 and TRBJ2-1; 8 bases fit TRBD1. Germline values: CDR1 SGHRS, CDR2 YFSETQ. The ends lost 7 bases at V and 6 bases at J; junction bases unmatched: 9. The CDR3 runs to 14 residues.

This clonotype was found many times. The chain is built from TRBV11-2 and TRBJ2-6, with 7 nucleotides matching TRBD1. The CDR3 extends over 17 amino acids. Germline V lookup: CDR1 SGHAT, CDR2 FQNNGV. V lost 8 bases to trimming and J lost 3 bases; unmatched junction nucleotides: 13. The CDR3 protein is CASSPRAGGYGANVLTF. CDR3 nucleotide sequence: TGTGCCAGCTCCCCCCGGGCAGGGGGATATGGGGCCAACGTCCTGACTTTC. The full variable domain, completed using reference TRBV11-2 and TRBJ2-6, is EAGVAQSPRYKIIEKRQSVAFWCNPISGHATLYWYQQILGQGPKLLIQFQNNGVVDDSQLPKDRFSAERLKGVDSTLKIQPAKLEDSAVYLCASSPRAGGYGANVLTFGAGSRLTVL.

This clonotype was picked up many times. This rearrangement joins TRBV29-1 to TRBJ1-3; D not certain. Germline V lookup: CDR1 SQVTM, CDR2 ANQGSEA. The CDR3 length is 14 residues. Trimming took 7 bases from V and 2 from J, leaving 15 bases between them. The CDR3 protein is CSALDPNPGNTIYF. CDR3 bases: TGCAGCGCCTTGGATCCGAACCCTGGAAACACCATATATTTT.

This clonotype has a count of ten or more. The rearrangement links TRBV10-3 to TRBJ1-1; weak D call: TRBD1 (5 bases). Germline V CDR1 and CDR2: ENHRY, SYGVKD. This CDR3 is built from 14 residues. V lost 0 bases and J 1 base, leaving 6 bases between the germline ends. CDR3 sequence reads: CAISESQGNTEAFF. The CDR3 DNA reads TGTGCCATCAGTGAGTCTCAGGGGAACACTGAAGCTTTCTTT.

This clonotype was seen many times. The chain employs TRBV29-1 and TRBJ1-1, with TRBD1 as a possible D gene (5 bases). V dropped 4 bases and J dropped 3 bases, with 12 bases sitting between them. The CDR3 sequence is 13 residues long. CDR1 is SQVTM and CDR2 is ANQGSEA in the germline V gene. In DNA, the CDR3 is TGCAGCGTTGTCGTCAGGGTTCACACTGAAGCTTTCTTT. It translates to CSVVVRVHTEAFF.

This clonotype was detected once. A much larger clonotype is one base distant, so this may be a read error. The gene calls are TRBV20-1 and TRBJ2-5; D is undetermined. The CDR3 is 10 amino acids. CDR1 DFQATT and CDR2 SNEGSKA come from the germline V gene (reference sequence). The CDR3 DNA reads TGCAGTGCGGACCAAGAGACCCAGCACTTC. It codes for CSADQETQHF.

There are many counts of this clonotype. This chain connects TRBV7-2 to TRBJ1-5, with D maybe TRBD1 (5 bases). Deletions cut 4 bases from V and 7 bases from J, with 17 bases between. The CDR3 is 15 residues long. Germline CDR1 reads SGHTA; CDR2 reads FQGNSA. The CDR3, as DNA: TGTGCCAGCAGCTCGCTGACAGCGGGTCGGCAGCCCCAGCATTTT. Translated: CASSSLTAGRQPQHF.

V usage is TRBV7-9 and J usage is TRBJ2-3; D gene ambiguous. V lost 2 bases to trimming and J lost 1 base, with 7 bases between them. The length of the CDR3 is 14 residues. Germline loops: CDR1 SEHNR, CDR2 FQNEAQ (reference sequence). CDR3 protein: CASSLFIRTDTQYF. In DNA, the CDR3 is TGTGCCAGCAGCTTATTCATTCGCACAGATACGCAGTATTTT.

Ten or more counts support this clonotype. The rearrangement links TRBV2 to TRBJ2-2, with 8 bases lining up with TRBD2. CDR1 SNHLY and CDR2 FYNNEI come from the germline V gene. V lost 8 bases to trimming and J lost 7 bases; unmatched junction nucleotides: 9. This CDR3 contains 14 residues. This CDR3 reads CASRLGGDHGELFF. The CDR3 region has the DNA TGTGCCAGCCGCCTCGGGGGGGACCACGGGGAGCTGTTTTTT. Drawing the rest from reference TRBV2 and TRBJ2-2, the complete variable domain is EPEVTQTPSHQVTQMGQEVILRCVPISNHLYFYWYRQILGQKVEFLVSFYNNEISEKSEIFDDQFSVERPDGSNFTLKIRSTKLEDSAMYFCASRLGGDHGELFFGEGSRLTVL.

The chain combines TRBV6-1 with TRBJ2-7, with 7 positions matching TRBD1. J was trimmed by 5 bases and V by 6 bases; bases with no gene match: 10. CDR1 is MNHNS and CDR2 is SASEGT in the germline V gene. The CDR3 has 14 residues. Here the CDR3 reads CASSPFGDRDEQYF. CDR3 sequence (DNA): TGTGCCAGCAGCCCCTTCGGGGACAGAGACGAGCAGTACTTC.

As to this clonotype: A much larger clonotype is one base distant, so this may be a read error. The rearrangement links TRBV19 to TRBJ2-5; D possibly corresponds to TRBD1 (5 bases). The CDR3 length is 13 residues. Germline V lookup: CDR1 LNHDA, CDR2 SQIVND (reference sequence). The V end lost 3 bases, the J end lost 5 bases, and 10 bases lay between the germline ends. The CDR3 here is CASSIRQHETQYF. The CDR3 DNA is TGTGCCAGTAGTATCCGACAGCACGAGACCCAGTACTTC.

The chain combines TRBV11-3 with TRBJ1-1, with D possibly TRBD1 on 5 matching bases. V lost 4 bases and J lost 8, with 11 bases in between. CDR1 is SGHNT and CDR2 is YENEEA in the germline V gene. The CDR3 sequence is 12 residues long. The CDR3 DNA reads TGTGCCAGCAGCTCCGACGGGGGAGAAGCTTTCTTT. Amino acids: CASSSDGGEAFF.

The CDR3 DNA is TGTGCCAGCAGTGCTTCGGCCTATAGCAATCAGCCCCAGCATTTT. Amino acid sequence: CASSASAYSNQPQHF. This chain joins TRBV6-1 and TRBJ1-5; D not certain. With 4 bases removed from V and 0 bases from J, the gap between germline ends came to 10 bases. The germline gives CDR1 MNHNS, CDR2 SASEGT. CDR3 length: 15 amino acids.

In its sample, this clonotype was seen many times. The chain is built from TRBV19 and TRBJ1-1, with TRBD1 identical over 9 bases. Per the germline V gene, CDR1 is LNHDA and CDR2 is SQIVND (reference sequence). J gave up 8 bases and V 5 bases, and 12 bases lay outside the gene matches. The CDR3 sequence is 15 residues long. The CDR3 nucleotides read TGTGCCAGTAGTGCGTCGACAGGGGGTCGGGGAGAAGCTTTCTTT. It is translated as CASSASTGGRGEAFF.

This clonotype was observed at least ten times. The junction does not match germline at one end; this may be a read error. The chain combines TRBV7-2 with TRBJ1-2; no reliable D call. Germline values: CDR1 SGHTA, CDR2 FQGNSA. The CDR3 extends over 11 amino acids. The CDR3 sequence: CASSPSRAAGF. The CDR3 DNA follows: TGTGCCAGCAGCCCATCCCGGGCAGCTGGGTTC.

This clonotype is a singleton in its sample. Relative to the germline gene, one junction end is altered; a read error may explain this. The gene calls are TRBV5-1 and TRBJ2-2, with D possibly matching TRBD2 (6 bases). In germline, CDR1 is SGHRS, CDR2 YFSETQ. There are 16 residues in the CDR3. The CDR3 sequence: CASSPGWGENTGELFF. Written as DNA, the CDR3 is TGCGCCAGCAGCCCCGGTTGGGGGGAGAACACAGGGGAGCTGTTTTTT.

This clonotype was picked up many times. The V and J genes are TRBV6-5 and TRBJ1-5, with 7 bases lining up with TRBD1. CDR3 length: 16 amino acids. Germline trimming cut 2 bases from V and 1 base from J; bases unmatched to any gene: 5. Germline V gives CDR1 MNHEY, CDR2 SVGAGI. The CDR3 nucleotides read TGTGCCAGCAGTTACAGGGCGGGACAGAGCAATCAGCCCCAGCATTTT. Protein: CASSYRAGQSNQPQHF.

This clonotype was picked up many times. The rearrangement uses TRBV7-9 and TRBJ2-7; 9 bases are a match to TRBD1. Germline lookup yields CDR1 SEHNR and CDR2 FQNEAQ (reference sequence). Trimming cost V 5 bases and J 5 bases; bases outside gene matches: 4. The CDR3 length is 13 residues. The CDR3 spells CASSGRDRDEQYV. The CDR3 DNA sequence: TGTGCCAGCAGCGGCCGGGACAGGGACGAGCAGTACGTC.

This clonotype was picked up a small number of times. V gene TRBV5-4 combines with J gene TRBJ2-3; D ambiguous. V lost 1 base, J lost 1 base, and 10 bases lay in between. Germline V gene data show CDR1 as SGHNT and CDR2 as YYREEE (reference sequence). The CDR3 is made up of 15 amino acids. The DNA for the CDR3 is TGTGCCAGCAGCTTGAGTGAGTGGCGCACAGATACGCAGTATTTT. Its translation is CASSLSEWRTDTQYF.

The V call is TRBV5-1, the J call TRBJ1-1; possible D gene TRBD1, 5 bases. The V end lost 0 bases, the J end lost 3 bases, and 9 bases lay between the germline ends. Germline lookup yields CDR1 SGHRS and CDR2 YFSETQ. The CDR3 length is 14 residues. CDR3 region: CASSLDPGDTEAFF. The CDR3 nucleotides are TGCGCCAGCAGCTTGGATCCGGGGGACACTGAAGCTTTCTTT.

Ten or more counts support this clonotype. The chain uses TRBV28 and TRBJ2-1, with D hard to call. Per germline, CDR1 MDHEN and CDR2 SYDVKM. This CDR3 spans 12 amino acids. V was trimmed by 2 bases and J by 2 bases, leaving 1 base between them. The CDR3 here is CASSLTYNEQFF. In nucleotides, the CDR3 is TGTGCCAGCAGTTTAACCTACAATGAGCAGTTCTTC.

This clonotype was detected ten times or more. The chain couples TRBV7-9 to TRBJ2-1; 13 nucleotides agree with TRBD2. V dropped 1 base and J dropped 0; count of bases not matched to a gene: 0. The CDR3 runs 17 residues. The germline V gene has CDR1 SEHNR and CDR2 FQNEAQ (reference sequence). The CDR3 loop is CASSLGTSGGSYNEQFF. CDR3 bases: TGTGCCAGCAGCTTAGGGACTAGCGGGGGCTCCTACAATGAGCAGTTCTTC.

This clonotype was detected ten times or more. The chain links TRBV20-1 to TRBJ1-2; TRBD1 is a possible D gene (5 bases). V lost 6 bases and J 0 bases, leaving 11 bases between the germline ends. Per the germline V gene, CDR1 is DFQATT and CDR2 is SNEGSKA (reference sequence). CDR3 size: 13 residues. The CDR3 spells CSAPGTTNYGYTF. CDR3 bases: TGCAGTGCCCCCGGGACCACTAACTATGGCTACACCTTC.

The chain recombines TRBV12-3 or TRBV12-4 with TRBJ2-2; no definite D call. This CDR3 has 15 amino acids. V lost 5 bases and J 0 bases, leaving 10 bases between the germline ends. CDR3 amino acids: CASSPWTANTGELFF. In nucleotides, the CDR3 is TGTGCCAGCAGTCCTTGGACCGCGAACACCGGGGAGCTGTTTTTT.

The sample holds many counts of this clonotype. The chain combines TRBV6-5 with TRBJ2-1, with 12 nucleotides matching TRBD2. Germline V lookup: CDR1 MNHEY, CDR2 SVGAGI. The ends lost 0 bases at V and 7 bases at J; junction bases unmatched: 4. The CDR3 runs 16 residues. CDR3 coding DNA: TGTGCCAGCAGTTACTCACTAGCGGGGGGCGATAATGAGCAGTTCTTC. Translated: CASSYSLAGGDNEQFF.